This T cell receptor beta chain derives from a study of tumor-infiltrating lymphocytes in oesophageal squamous cell carcinoma. This CDR3 spans 12 amino acids. Between the trimmed V and J ends, which lost 7 bases and 0 bases, there was a span of 6 bases. Per the germline V gene, CDR1 is MNHNS and CDR2 is SASEGT. TCRdb ran MiXCR on the PCR reads and lists one entry per CDR3 protein. The sample records about 13,000 distinct CDR3 sequences, roughly 50% being singletons. The chain couples TRBV6-1 to TRBJ2-5; tentative D call: TRBD1 (5 bases). The receptor was isolated from a male donor with esophageal squamous cell carcinoma. The material sequenced was esophageal tumor tissue. The CDR3 reads CASTGNQETQYF. In nucleotides, the CDR3 is TGTGCCAGCACAGGGAACCAAGAGACCCAGTACTTC.